These T cell receptor beta chains were read from a single sample in a study of control samples from healthy donors and cancer patients. Using immunoSEQ multiplex PCR, the repertoire was profiled, and TCRdb retains in-frame clones only, with some absent. The table has approximately 220,000 clones, around 94% seen once. Sequenced: blood. The receptors come from a man aged 50-59 years in good health. Both conserved end residues are trimmed from each CDR3.

v_gene	j_gene	CDR3aa
TRBV10-3	TRBJ2-1	AISALLNEQF
TRBV11-2	TRBJ1-2	ASSLGSQGASSGYT
TRBV29-1	TRBJ2-3	SVTSGTDTQY
TRBV4-2	TRBJ1-4	ASSQDLGEKLF
TRBV5-4	TRBJ2-4	ASSLRVGKNIQY
TRBV6-6	TRBJ1-6	ASSYRGPPDSPLH
TRBV5-4	TRBJ2-7	ASSLALAGTPGEQY
TRBV27	TRBJ1-6	ASRTGSSYNSPLH
TRBV30	TRBJ2-3	AWGLGTDTQY
TRBV7-9	TRBJ1-2	ASSLQSTGPLKGYT
TRBV5-6	TRBJ1-1	ASSLMGDRAGTEAF
TRBV9	TRBJ1-3	ASTRGEQAISGNTIY
TRBV2	TRBJ1-1	ASTKENTEAF
TRBV3-1/TRBV3-2	TRBJ2-1	ASSLPDRGQDNEQF
TRBV7-6	TRBJ1-6	ASSLVVGRNSPLH
TRBV3-1/TRBV3-2	TRBJ1-2	ASGRTGGKSNYGYT
TRBV6-4	TRBJ1-6	ARLLGRSYNSPLH
TRBV13	TRBJ2-3	ASSLSGTDTQY
TRBV5-4	TRBJ1-3	ASSLAGGSQAGNTIY
TRBV19	TRBJ1-5	ASSWQGRDQPQH
TRBV19	TRBJ1-2	ASSGDRTNYGYT
TRBV9	TRBJ2-7	ASSVEGTYEQY
TRBV15	TRBJ1-3	ATSPLGSPYSGNTIY
TRBV7-5	TRBJ2-3	ARSLHGGARDTQY
TRBV5-1	TRBJ1-4	ASSSSAVPTNEKLF
TRBV10-3	TRBJ1-2	ASSMVEPYGYT
TRBV18	TRBJ2-2	ASSPLAGANTGELF
TRBV20-1	TRBJ1-5	SARGRQPQH
TRBV18	TRBJ1-4	ASSPDRQSTNEKLF
TRBV6-5	TRBJ2-3	ASSRRAEGNTQY
TRBV5-6	TRBJ1-1	ASSLVGTEGEAF
TRBV11-1	TRBJ1-1	ASSPGQNTEAF
TRBV7-2	TRBJ2-1	ASTVASGGRYNEQF
TRBV6-5	TRBJ1-5	ASRPTGYRQPQH
TRBV5-6	TRBJ2-2	ASSSPGPGELF
TRBV5-1	TRBJ1-4	ASSFVTGEGGEKLF
TRBV4-1	TRBJ1-2	ASSQMTASNYGYT
TRBV10-2	TRBJ1-5	ATREGQGIVGNQPQH
TRBV7-9	TRBJ2-2	ASGSGRESGELF
TRBV19	TRBJ2-2	ASSVGGNTGELF
TRBV6-2/TRBV6-3	TRBJ2-1	ASSPFPGSSYNEQF
TRBV5-4	TRBJ2-5	ASSLGRSSVETQY
TRBV29-1	TRBJ2-3	SLSTDTQY
TRBV7-9	TRBJ1-1	ASSPGRMNTEAF
TRBV11-3	TRBJ2-5	ASSPRTGEGETQY
TRBV10-3	TRBJ2-7	AISESGTGQYEQY
TRBV6-1	TRBJ1-2	ASSDPRYGYT
TRBV9	TRBJ1-6	ASSATGGSPLH
TRBV7-2	TRBJ2-7	ASSLADWYPENYEQY
TRBV24-1	TRBJ2-2	ATSDPHRGDTGELF
TRBV5-3	TRBJ1-5	ARSCTGNNQPQH
TRBV5-1	TRBJ1-3	ASSGAGTPGNTIY
TRBV19	TRBJ1-5	ASRGVTFSLNQPQH
TRBV30	TRBJ2-2	AWSVGGTGELF